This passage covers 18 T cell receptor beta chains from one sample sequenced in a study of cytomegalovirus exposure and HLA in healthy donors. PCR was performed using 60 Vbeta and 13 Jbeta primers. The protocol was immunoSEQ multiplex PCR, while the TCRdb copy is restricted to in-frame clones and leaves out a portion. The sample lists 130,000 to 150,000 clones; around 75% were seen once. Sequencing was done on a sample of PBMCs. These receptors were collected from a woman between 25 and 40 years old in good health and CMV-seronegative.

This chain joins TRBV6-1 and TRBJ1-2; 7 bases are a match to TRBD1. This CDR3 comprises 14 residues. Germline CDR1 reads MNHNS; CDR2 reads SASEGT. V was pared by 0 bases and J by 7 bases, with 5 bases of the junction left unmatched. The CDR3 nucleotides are TGTGCCAGCAGTGAAGCGCCAGGGGGAAGTGGCTACACCTTC. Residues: CASSEAPGGSGYTF.

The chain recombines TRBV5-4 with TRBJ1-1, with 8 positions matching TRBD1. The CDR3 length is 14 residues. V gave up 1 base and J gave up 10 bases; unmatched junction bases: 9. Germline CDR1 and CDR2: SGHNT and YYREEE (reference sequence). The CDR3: CASSLHVDRAAAFF. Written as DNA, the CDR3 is TGTGCCAGCAGCTTGCACGTGGACAGGGCGGCAGCTTTCTTT.

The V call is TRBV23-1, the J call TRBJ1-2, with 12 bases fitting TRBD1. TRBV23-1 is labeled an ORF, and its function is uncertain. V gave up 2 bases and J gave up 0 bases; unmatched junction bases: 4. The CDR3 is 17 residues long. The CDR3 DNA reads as TGCGCCAGCAGTCAAAAGGGACAGGGGGCGACTAACTATGGCTACACCTTC. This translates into CASSQKGQGATNYGYTF.

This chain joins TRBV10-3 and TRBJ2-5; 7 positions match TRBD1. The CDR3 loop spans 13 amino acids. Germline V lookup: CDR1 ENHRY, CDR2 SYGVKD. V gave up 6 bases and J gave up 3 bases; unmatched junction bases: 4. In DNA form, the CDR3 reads TGTGCCATCAGGGGGACAGAGAAAGAGACCCAGTACTTC. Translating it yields CAIRGTEKETQYF.

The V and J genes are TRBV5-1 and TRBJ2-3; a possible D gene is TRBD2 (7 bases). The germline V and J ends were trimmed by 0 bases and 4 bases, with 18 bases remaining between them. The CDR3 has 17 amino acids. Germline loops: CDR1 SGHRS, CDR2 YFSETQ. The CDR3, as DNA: TGCGCCAGCAGCTTGGAAGGACGGACGGGGGGCGCAGATACGCAGTATTTT. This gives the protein CASSLEGRTGGADTQYF.

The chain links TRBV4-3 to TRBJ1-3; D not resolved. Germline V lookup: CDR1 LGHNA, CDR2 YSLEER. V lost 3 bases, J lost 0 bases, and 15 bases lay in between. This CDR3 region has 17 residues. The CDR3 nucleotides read TGCGCCAGCAGCCAGGCTTCGGGGAGTACCTCTGGAAACACCATATATTTT. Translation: CASSQASGSTSGNTIYF.

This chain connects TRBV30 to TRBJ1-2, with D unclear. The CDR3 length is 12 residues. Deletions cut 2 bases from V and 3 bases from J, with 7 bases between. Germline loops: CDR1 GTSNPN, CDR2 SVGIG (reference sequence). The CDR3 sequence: CAWSSQDYGYTF. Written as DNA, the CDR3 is TGTGCCTGGAGTTCCCAGGACTATGGCTACACCTTC.

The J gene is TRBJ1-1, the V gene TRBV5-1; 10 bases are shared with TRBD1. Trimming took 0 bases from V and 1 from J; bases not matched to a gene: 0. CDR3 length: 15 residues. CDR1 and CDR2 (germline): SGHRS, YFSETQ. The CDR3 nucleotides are TGCGCCAGCAGCTTGGGGGACAGGGGGAACACTGAAGCTTTCTTT. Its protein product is CASSLGDRGNTEAFF.

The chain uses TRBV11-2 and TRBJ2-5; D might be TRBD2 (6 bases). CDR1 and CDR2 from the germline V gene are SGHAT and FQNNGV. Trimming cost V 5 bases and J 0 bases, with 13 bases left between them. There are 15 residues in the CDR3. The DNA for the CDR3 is TGTGCCAGCAGCCGACTAAGCGGGTACCAAGAGACCCAGTACTTC. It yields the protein CASSRLSGYQETQYF.

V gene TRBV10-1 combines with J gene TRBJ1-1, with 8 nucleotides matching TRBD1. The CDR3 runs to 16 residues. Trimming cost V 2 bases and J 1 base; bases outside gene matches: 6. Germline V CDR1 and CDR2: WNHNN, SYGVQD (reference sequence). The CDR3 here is CASSEAGGVGNTEAFF. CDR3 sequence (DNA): TGCGCCAGCAGTGAGGCAGGGGGCGTTGGGAACACTGAAGCTTTCTTT.

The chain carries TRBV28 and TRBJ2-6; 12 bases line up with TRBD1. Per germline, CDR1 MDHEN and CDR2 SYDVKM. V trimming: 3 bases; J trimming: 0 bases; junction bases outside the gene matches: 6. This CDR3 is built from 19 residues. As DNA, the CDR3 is TGTGCCAGCAGTTTCCCCTGGGGACAGGGGGCCTCTGGGGCCAACGTCCTGACTTTC. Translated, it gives CASSFPWGQGASGANVLTF.

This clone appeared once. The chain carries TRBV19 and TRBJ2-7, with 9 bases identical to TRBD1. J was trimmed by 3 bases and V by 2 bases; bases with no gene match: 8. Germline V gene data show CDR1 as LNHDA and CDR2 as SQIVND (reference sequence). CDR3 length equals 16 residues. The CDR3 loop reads CASSIRDREEGYEQYF. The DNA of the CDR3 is TGTGCCAGTAGTATAAGGGACAGGGAGGAGGGCTACGAGCAGTACTTC.

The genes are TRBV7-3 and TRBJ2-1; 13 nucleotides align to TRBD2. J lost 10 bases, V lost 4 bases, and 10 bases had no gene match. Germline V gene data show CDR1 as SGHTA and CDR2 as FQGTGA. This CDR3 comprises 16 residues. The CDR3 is CASSSQLAGGLNEQFF. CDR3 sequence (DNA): TGTGCCAGCAGCTCTCAACTAGCGGGGGGGCTTAACGAGCAGTTCTTC.

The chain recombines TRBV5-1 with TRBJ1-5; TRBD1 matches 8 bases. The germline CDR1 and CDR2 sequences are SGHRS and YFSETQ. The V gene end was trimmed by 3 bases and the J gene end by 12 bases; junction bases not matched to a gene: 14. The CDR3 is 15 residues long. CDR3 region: CASSSWTGKPRLQHF. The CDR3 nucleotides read TGCGCCAGCAGCTCCTGGACAGGGAAACCGAGGCTCCAGCATTTT.

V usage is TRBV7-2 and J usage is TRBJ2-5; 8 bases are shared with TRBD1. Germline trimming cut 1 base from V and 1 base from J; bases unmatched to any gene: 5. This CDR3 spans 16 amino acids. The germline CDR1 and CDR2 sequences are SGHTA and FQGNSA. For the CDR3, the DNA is TGTGCCAGCAGCTTAGGGACAGGGCAGGTCCAAGAGACCCAGTACTTC. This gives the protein CASSLGTGQVQETQYF.

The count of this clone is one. The CDR3 loop reads CASRMSNQPQHF. The CDR3 DNA sequence: TGTGCCAGTAGAATGAGCAATCAGCCCCAGCATTTT. The chain links TRBV2 to TRBJ1-5, with unresolved D. This CDR3 has 12 amino acids. V was cut by 9 bases and J by 1 base, with 7 bases left in between. Germline V gene data show CDR1 as SNHLY and CDR2 as FYNNEI.

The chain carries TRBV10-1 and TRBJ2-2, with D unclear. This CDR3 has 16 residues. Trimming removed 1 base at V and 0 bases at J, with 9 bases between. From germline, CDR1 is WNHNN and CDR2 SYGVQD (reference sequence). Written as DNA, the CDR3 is TGCGCCAGCAGTGAGTTAAGAGCCGCGAACACCGGGGAGCTGTTTTTT. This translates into CASSELRAANTGELFF.

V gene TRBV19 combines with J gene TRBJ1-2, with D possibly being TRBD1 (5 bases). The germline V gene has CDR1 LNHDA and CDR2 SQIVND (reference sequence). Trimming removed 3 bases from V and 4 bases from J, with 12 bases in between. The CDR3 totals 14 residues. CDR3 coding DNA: TGTGCCAGTAGTATTGAGCCAGGGCCCTATGGCTACACCTTC. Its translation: CASSIEPGPYGYTF.